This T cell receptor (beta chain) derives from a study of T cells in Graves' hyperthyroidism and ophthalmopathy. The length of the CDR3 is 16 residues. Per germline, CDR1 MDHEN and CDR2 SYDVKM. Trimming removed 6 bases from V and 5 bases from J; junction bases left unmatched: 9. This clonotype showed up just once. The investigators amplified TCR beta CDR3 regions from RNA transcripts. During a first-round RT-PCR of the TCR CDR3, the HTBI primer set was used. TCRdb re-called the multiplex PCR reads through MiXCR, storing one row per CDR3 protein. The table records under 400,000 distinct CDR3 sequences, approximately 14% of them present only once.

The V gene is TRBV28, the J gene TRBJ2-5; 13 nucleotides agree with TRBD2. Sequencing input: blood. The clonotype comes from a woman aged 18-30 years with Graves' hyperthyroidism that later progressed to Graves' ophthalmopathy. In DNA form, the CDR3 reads TGTGCCAGCAGCCGGCCACTAGCGGGAGGGAGGGAGACCCAGTACTTC. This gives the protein CASSRPLAGGRETQYF.